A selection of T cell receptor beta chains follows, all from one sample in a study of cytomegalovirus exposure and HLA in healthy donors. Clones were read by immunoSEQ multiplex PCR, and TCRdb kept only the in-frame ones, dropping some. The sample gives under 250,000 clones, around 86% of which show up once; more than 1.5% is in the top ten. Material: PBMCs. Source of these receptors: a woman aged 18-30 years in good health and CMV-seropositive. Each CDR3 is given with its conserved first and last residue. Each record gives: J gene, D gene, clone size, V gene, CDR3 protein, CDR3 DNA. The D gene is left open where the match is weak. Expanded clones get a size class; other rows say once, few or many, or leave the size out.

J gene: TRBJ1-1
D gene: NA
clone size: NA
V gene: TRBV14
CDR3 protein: CASSPAPGSRWAFF
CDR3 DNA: TGTGCCAGCAGCCCAGCCCCGGGTTCCCGCTGGGCTTTCTTT

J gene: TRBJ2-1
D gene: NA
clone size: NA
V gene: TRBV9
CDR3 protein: CASSVGDRNEQFF
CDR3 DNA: TGTGCCAGCAGCGTAGGAGATCGGAATGAGCAGTTCTTC

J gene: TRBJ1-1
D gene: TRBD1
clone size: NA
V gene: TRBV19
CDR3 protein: CASTDRDRAEAFF
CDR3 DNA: TGTGCCAGTACCGACCGGGACAGGGCTGAAGCTTTCTTT

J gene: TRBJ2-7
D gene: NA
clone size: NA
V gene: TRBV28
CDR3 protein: CAVSRGTGDLLAGLLSYEQYF
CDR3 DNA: TGTGCCGTTTCTAGAGGGACAGGGGACCTCCTAGCGGGACTTCTCTCCTACGAGCAGTACTTC

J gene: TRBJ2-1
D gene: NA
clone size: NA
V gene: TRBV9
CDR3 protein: CASSVGERSSYNEQFF
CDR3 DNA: TGTGCCAGCAGCGTAGGTGAGCGGAGCTCCTACAATGAGCAGTTCTTC

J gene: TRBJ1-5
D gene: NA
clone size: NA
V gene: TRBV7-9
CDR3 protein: CASSSRQSPQPQHF
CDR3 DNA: TGTGCCAGCAGTTCGCGACAGTCCCCTCAGCCCCAGCATTTT

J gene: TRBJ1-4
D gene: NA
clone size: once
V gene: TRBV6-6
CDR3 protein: CASSYRGDEKLFF
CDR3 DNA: TGTGCCAGCAGTTATCGGGGGGATGAAAAACTGTTTTTT

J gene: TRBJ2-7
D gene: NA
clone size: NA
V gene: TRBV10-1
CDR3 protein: CASSESGSSEQYF
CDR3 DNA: TGCGCCAGCAGTGAGTCAGGTAGCTCCGAGCAGTACTTC

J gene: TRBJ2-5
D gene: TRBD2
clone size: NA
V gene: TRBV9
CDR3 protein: CASSPQAGGGVKTQYF
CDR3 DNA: TGTGCCAGCAGCCCCCAAGCCGGGGGGGGAGTAAAGACCCAGTACTTC

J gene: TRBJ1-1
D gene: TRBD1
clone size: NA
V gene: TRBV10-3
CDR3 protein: CAIRGPGQAIEAFF
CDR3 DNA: TGTGCCATCCGGGGACCGGGACAGGCGATTGAAGCTTTCTTT

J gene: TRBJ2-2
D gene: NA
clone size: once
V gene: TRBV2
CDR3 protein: CASSGARSGELFF
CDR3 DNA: TGTGCCAGCAGTGGGGCCAGATCCGGGGAGCTGTTTTTT

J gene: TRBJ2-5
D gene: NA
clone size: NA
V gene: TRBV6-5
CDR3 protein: CASSYGGETQYF
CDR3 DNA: TGTGCCAGCAGTTACGGGGGCGAGACCCAGTACTTC

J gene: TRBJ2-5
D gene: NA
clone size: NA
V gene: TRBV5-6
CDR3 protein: CASSLGREETQYF
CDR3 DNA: TGTGCCAGCAGCTTGGGGAGGGAAGAGACCCAGTACTTC

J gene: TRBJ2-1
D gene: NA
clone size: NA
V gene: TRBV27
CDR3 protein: CASSLGLTKLEQFF
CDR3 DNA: TGTGCCAGCAGTTTAGGGCTGACCAAGTTGGAGCAGTTCTTC

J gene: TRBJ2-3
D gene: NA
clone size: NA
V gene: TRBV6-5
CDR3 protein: CASSYSGGGGNTQYF
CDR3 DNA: TGTGCCAGCAGTTACTCGGGCGGGGGCGGCAATACGCAGTATTTT

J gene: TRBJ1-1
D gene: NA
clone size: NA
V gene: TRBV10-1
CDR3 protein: CASSSQQGLSTEAFF
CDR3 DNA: TGCGCCAGCAGTTCTCAACAGGGTTTATCGACTGAAGCTTTCTTT

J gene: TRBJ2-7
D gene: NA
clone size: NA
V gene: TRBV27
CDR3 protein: CASSPGYGDSYEQYF
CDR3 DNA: TGTGCCAGCAGTCCAGGGTACGGTGACTCCTACGAGCAGTACTTC

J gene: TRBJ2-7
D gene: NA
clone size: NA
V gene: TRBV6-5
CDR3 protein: CASSRGREQYF
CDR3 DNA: TGTGCCAGCAGTCGGGGTCGCGAGCAGTACTTC

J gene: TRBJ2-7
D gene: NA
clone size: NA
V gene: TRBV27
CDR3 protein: CASSLTGSYEQYF
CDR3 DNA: TGTGCCAGCAGTTTGACAGGTTCCTACGAGCAGTACTTC

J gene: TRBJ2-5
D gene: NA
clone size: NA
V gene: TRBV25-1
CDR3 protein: CASSPPGAQETQYF
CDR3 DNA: TGTGCCAGCAGCCCCCCTGGGGCTCAAGAGACCCAGTACTTC

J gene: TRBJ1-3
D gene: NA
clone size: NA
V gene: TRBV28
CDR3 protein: CASSTGRGFLNTIYF
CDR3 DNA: TGTGCCAGCAGTACCGGCCGGGGGTTTTTAAACACCATATATTTT

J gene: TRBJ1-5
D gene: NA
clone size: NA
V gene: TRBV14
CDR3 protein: CASSQGGLGQPQHF
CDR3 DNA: TGTGCCAGCAGCCAGGGGGGTTTGGGTCAGCCCCAGCATTTT

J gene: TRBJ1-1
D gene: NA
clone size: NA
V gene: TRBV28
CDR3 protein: CASSFQFGAFF
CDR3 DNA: TGTGCCAGCAGTTTCCAATTCGGAGCTTTCTTT